Given below is one TCR beta chain in context. This clone's antigen is unknown. No qualities accompany the bases; no much larger clone lies one base away. This entry belongs to a study of blood T cell repertoires in COVID-19 (dated by TCRdb to 2018 to 2020). In terms of the full investigation: Samples covering the acute and convalescent phases of COVID-19 were provided by collaborators in the United States, Italy and Spain. The prospective study material was composed of cDNA or gDNA derived from T cells, B-cell-depleted T cells, or PBMCs. Subjects who had been exposed to COVID-19, were actively infected with it, or had recovered from it provided the deeply sampled blood TCRbeta repertoires that made up the dataset. The repertoires were made available in a free public database intended to serve as a resource for research on the immune response to SARS-CoV-2. Samples came from the ongoing ImmuneRACE study (first 160 participants) plus 1,254 subjects from 6 global collaborators. The sample metadata nearly always contained a de-identified subject ID, COVID-19 status, age in years and sex. HLA class I and class II types, where available, came from metadata supplied by the sample provider rather than from assay-based typing.

The study at large found these results: The amount of clinical and demographic metadata varied by source and participant and was provided uncurated.

Each collaborating institution followed its own protocols to collect whole blood in K2EDTA tubes. For TCRbeta analysis, collaborators shipped samples as frozen whole blood, isolated PBMCs, or DNA extracted from either of those sample types. TCRbeta CDR3 regions were amplified from genomic DNA by means of the immunoSEQ Assay, a bias-controlled multiplex PCR. The study's own analysis went as follows. Within the assay, amplification of reference gene primers was used to estimate how many nucleated cells each sample contained. Sequence reads were collapsed and filtered to measure the absolute abundance of every unique TCRbeta CDR3 rearrangement. Productive Simpson clonality was computed per sample as the square root of Simpson's diversity index over productive rearrangements. TCRdb stores this immuneACCESS table with in-frame sequences only. Part of the clones is absent; in the studies checked, under half of the shortfall reflects unresolved V genes, and no reason is known for the rest. Clone size and V and J calls were adopted from that table, with D and trimming inferred from the DNA. The sample includes over 250,000 clones, with over 75% observed a single time. The top ten clones comprise approximately 5.1% of the sample.

A distance of 10 bases separates the germline ends of V and J, which lose 8 bases and 5 bases respectively. CDR3 length: 11 amino acids, cysteine to phenylalanine. The sequence is cut down to CDR3 DNA, 33 bases in frame from base 1. For CDR1 and CDR2, the germline V gene (reference sequence) lists MNHEY and SMNVEV. The receptor chain draws on TRBV27 and TRBJ2-7; the D gene identity is not certain. Source material: peripheral blood. This TCR derives from a man aged 45 to 65 with active or convalescent COVID-19. In nucleotide form, the sequence is TGTGCCAGCTCAACTGGAGACGAGCAGTACTTC. This encodes CASSTGDEQYF.